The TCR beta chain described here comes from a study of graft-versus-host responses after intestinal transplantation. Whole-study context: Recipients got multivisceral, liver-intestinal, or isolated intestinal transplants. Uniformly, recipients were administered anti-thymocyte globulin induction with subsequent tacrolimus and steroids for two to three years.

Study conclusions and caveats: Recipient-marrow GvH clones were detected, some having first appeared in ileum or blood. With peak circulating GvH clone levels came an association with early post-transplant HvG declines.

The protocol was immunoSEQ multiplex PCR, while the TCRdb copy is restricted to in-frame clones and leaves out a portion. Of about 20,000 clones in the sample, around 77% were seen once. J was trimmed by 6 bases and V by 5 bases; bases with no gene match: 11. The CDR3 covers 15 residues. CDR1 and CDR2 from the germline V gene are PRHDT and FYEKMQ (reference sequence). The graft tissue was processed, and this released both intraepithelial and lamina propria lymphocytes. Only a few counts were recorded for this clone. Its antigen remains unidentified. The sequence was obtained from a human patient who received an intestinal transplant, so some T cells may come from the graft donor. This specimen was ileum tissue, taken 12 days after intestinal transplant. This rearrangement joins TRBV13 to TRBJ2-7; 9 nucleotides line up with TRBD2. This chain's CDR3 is CASSVGQRGDFEQYF. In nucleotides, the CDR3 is TGTGCCAGCAGCGTGGGTCAGCGGGGGGACTTCGAGCAGTACTTC. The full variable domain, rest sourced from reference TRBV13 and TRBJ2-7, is AAGVIQSPRHLIKEKRETATLKCYPIPRHDTVYWYQQGPGQDPQFLISFYEKMQSDKGSIPDRFSAQQFSDYHSELNMSSLELGDSALYFCASSVGQRGDFEQYFGPGTRLTVT.